This T cell receptor (beta chain) was captured by sequencing in a study of T cell responses to AZD1222 COVID-19 vaccine. Study-level points and caveats: It was only after the peak T cell response that any repertoires were sampled. Baseline antibody screening turned up just six seropositive AZD1222 recipients. The reported proportion of spike-specific TCRs targeting unmutated variant regions was nearly half.

Sequencing was performed with immunoSEQ multiplex PCR; in TCRdb, only in-frame clones are kept and a portion is missing. The sample contains approximately 84,000 clones, 75% to 90% of which appear only once. Comments on this clone: Its antigen is unidentified.

Pooled in the analysis were second doses at about 4 or about 12 weeks. The germline V and J ends were trimmed by 5 bases and 0 bases, with 10 bases remaining between them. The CDR3 loop spans 15 amino acids. CDR1 WNHNN and CDR2 SYGVQD come from the germline V gene (reference sequence). This TCR was recovered from an adult who received the AZD1222 COVID-19 vaccine. This chain links TRBV10-1 with TRBJ2-2; maybe TRBD1 (5 bases). The sample was peripheral blood, taken 28 days after the second AZD1222 dose. In nucleotides, the CDR3 is TGCGCCAGCAGTTTGGACAACGCGAACACCGGGGAGCTGTTTTTT. It is translated as CASSLDNANTGELFF.